The 26 T cell receptor beta chains below all came from one sample that was sequenced in a study of blood T cell repertoires in COVID-19. TCRdb's table, derived via immunoSEQ multiplex PCR, lists solely in-frame clones and lacks some. The sample includes about 140,000 clones, approximately 90% of them seen just once. Input material: peripheral blood. These receptors all stem from a woman aged 80 or over with acute or convalescent COVID-19.

The chain links TRBV15 to TRBJ2-1; TRBD1 agrees at 8 bases. Germline V CDR1 and CDR2: LNHNV, YYDKDF (reference sequence). The CDR3 runs to 15 residues. Unmatched junction bases numbered 6, after V lost 0 bases and J lost 8 bases. The CDR3 loop is CATSREARGLDEQFF. The DNA for the CDR3 is TGTGCCACCAGCAGAGAGGCCAGGGGGCTTGATGAGCAGTTCTTC.

The V call is TRBV3-1 (or the pseudogene TRBV3-2), the J call TRBJ1-1; D might be TRBD1 (5 bases). Germline V gene data show CDR1 as LGHDT and CDR2 as YNNKEL (reference sequence). The CDR3 consists of 13 residues. Trimming stripped 4 bases from V and 7 bases from J, with 13 bases between. CDR3 coding DNA: TGTGCCAGCAGCCTTCCAGGGTATAATGAAGCTTTCTTT. As protein: CASSLPGYNEAFF.

The rearrangement links TRBV25-1 to TRBJ1-1; 10 nucleotides align to TRBD1. The CDR3 covers 15 residues. The germline V gene has CDR1 MGHDK and CDR2 SYGVNS. V was clipped by 0 bases and J by 4 bases; unmatched bases: 2. CDR3 sequence: CASSEYGTGVTEAFF. CDR3 DNA sequence: TGTGCCAGCAGTGAATACGGGACAGGGGTCACTGAAGCTTTCTTT.

The chain links TRBV2 to TRBJ1-5, with a weak D call TRBD1 (6 bases). The CDR3 runs to 14 residues. Between the trimmed V and J ends, which lost 4 bases and 2 bases, there was a span of 9 bases. Germline V gene sequence: CDR1 SNHLY, CDR2 FYNNEI. As DNA, the CDR3 is TGTGCCAGCAGTGGGTCAGGGGGCAATCAGCCCCAGCATTTT. Its translation is CASSGSGGNQPQHF.

The V gene is TRBV11-1, the J gene TRBJ2-1; 14 bases match TRBD2. The trim removed 5 bases at V and 8 bases at J, leaving 8 bases unmatched. Germline loops: CDR1 SGHAT, CDR2 FQDESV (reference sequence). The CDR3 extends over 16 amino acids. The CDR3 reads CASSARLAGGLDEQFF. In DNA form, the CDR3 reads TGTGCCAGCAGCGCACGACTAGCGGGGGGGCTGGATGAGCAGTTCTTC. Complete variable domain (other parts from reference TRBV11-1 and TRBJ2-1): EAEVAQSPRYKITEKSQAVAFWCDPISGHATLYWYRQILGQGPELLVQFQDESVVDDSQLPKDRFSAERLKGVDSTLKIQPAELGDSAMYLCASSARLAGGLDEQFFGPGTRLTVL.

The rearrangement links TRBV9 to TRBJ1-4, with D perhaps matching TRBD1 (6 bases). The CDR3 loop spans 15 amino acids. V lost 3 bases, J lost 4 bases, and 13 bases lay in between. Germline values: CDR1 SGDLS, CDR2 YYNGEE. The CDR3 DNA reads as TGTGCCAGCAGCGGAACAGGGTACGGTAATGAAAAACTGTTTTTT. Translation gives CASSGTGYGNEKLFF. Complete variable domain (other parts from reference TRBV9 and TRBJ1-4): DSGVTQTPKHLITATGQRVTLRCSPRSGDLSVYWYQQSLDQGLQFLIQYYNGEERAKGNILERFSAQQFPDLHSELNLSSLELGDSALYFCASSGTGYGNEKLFFGSGTQLSVL.

This sequence joins TRBV5-4 and TRBJ2-7; 9 nucleotides match TRBD2. Germline CDR1 reads SGHNT; CDR2 reads YYREEE (reference sequence). The CDR3 length is 15 residues. With 0 bases clipped from V and 4 bases from J, the junction kept 5 bases outside the gene matches. In nucleotides, the CDR3 is TGTGCCAGCAGCTTGGCGGCGGGGGGGCTTTACGAGCAGTACTTC. Amino acids: CASSLAAGGLYEQYF.

This rearrangement joins TRBV5-6 to TRBJ1-2; a weak D match, TRBD1 (5 bases). Germline values: CDR1 SGHDT, CDR2 YYEEEE. Trimming cost V 5 bases and J 5 bases, with 22 bases left between them. This CDR3 region has 16 residues. The CDR3 DNA follows: TGTGCCAGCAGGGAATCAGGGAATTCAAGGGCTTATGGCTACACCTTC. Its protein product is CASRESGNSRAYGYTF.

This chain links TRBV5-1 with TRBJ1-1; 8 bases are shared with TRBD1. V dropped 0 bases and J dropped 5; count of bases not matched to a gene: 6. The CDR3 totals 15 residues. Germline V gene lookup returns CDR1 SGHRS and CDR2 YFSETQ. CDR3 sequence (DNA): TGCGCCAGCAGCTTGGTAGGACAGGGTTATACTGAAGCTTTCTTT. Amino acids: CASSLVGQGYTEAFF.

This clone was seen once. The rearrangement links TRBV28 to TRBJ2-7; D perhaps matches TRBD2 (5 bases). CDR3 length: 14 residues. The ends were cut back, 2 bases at V and 0 bases at J, with 8 bases in the middle. Germline CDR1 is MDHEN and CDR2 is SYDVKM. CDR3 coding DNA: TGTGCCAGCAGTTTAACCGGGGTCTCCTACGAGCAGTACTTC. It is translated as CASSLTGVSYEQYF.

V gene TRBV5-3 combines with J gene TRBJ1-6; D ambiguous. TRBV5-3 is given ORF status, its function remaining uncertain. CDR3 length: 20 amino acids. V was clipped by 2 bases and J by 0 bases, with 21 bases between them. CDR3 amino acids: CARSLVRPDLPGSYNSPLHF. The CDR3 bases are TGTGCCAGAAGCTTAGTACGGCCCGATCTGCCGGGCTCCTATAATTCACCCCTCCACTTT.

This rearrangement joins TRBV5-1 to TRBJ2-1; 10 bases are shared with TRBD1. Germline CDR1 is SGHRS and CDR2 is YFSETQ. The J segment lost 7 bases and the V segment lost 4 bases, leaving 8 bases of the junction unmatched. This CDR3 is built from 15 residues. The CDR3 nucleotides read TGCGCCAGCAGCCCCTCGACAGGGGGCTTGAATGAGCAGTTCTTC. As protein: CASSPSTGGLNEQFF. Based on the CDR3 plus reference TRBV5-1 and TRBJ2-1, the full variable domain is KAGVTQTPRYLIKTRGQQVTLSCSPISGHRSVSWYQQTPGQGLQFLFEYFSETQRNKGNFPGRFSGRQFSNSRSEMNVSTLELGDSALYLCASSPSTGGLNEQFFGPGTRLTVL.

The chain has TRBV2 and TRBJ1-4; 7 bases agree with TRBD1. V trimming: 3 bases; J trimming: 8 bases; junction bases outside the gene matches: 12. The CDR3 spans 16 residues. Germline lookup yields CDR1 SNHLY and CDR2 FYNNEI. CDR3 in amino acids: CASSEPHRGWREKLFF. The DNA of the CDR3 is TGTGCCAGCAGTGAGCCCCACAGGGGATGGCGGGAAAAACTGTTTTTT. The full variable domain, completed using reference TRBV2 and TRBJ1-4, is EPEVTQTPSHQVTQMGQEVILRCVPISNHLYFYWYRQILGQKVEFLVSFYNNEISEKSEIFDDQFSVERPDGSNFTLKIRSTKLEDSAMYFCASSEPHRGWREKLFFGSGTQLSVL.

The CDR3 sequence is CASSLAGTGAEQYF. The CDR3 DNA reads TGCGCCAGCAGCTTGGCCGGGACAGGGGCCGAGCAGTACTTC. V and J are TRBV5-1 and TRBJ2-7; 10 bases are shared with TRBD1. The CDR3 has 14 amino acids. Germline assignment: CDR1 SGHRS and CDR2 YFSETQ. V dropped 0 bases and J dropped 6; count of bases not matched to a gene: 3.

This rearrangement joins TRBV12-5 to TRBJ2-2; D gene uncertain. V gave up 2 bases and J gave up 2 bases, with 9 bases separating them. Germline V gives CDR1 LGHNT, CDR2 FRNRAP. The CDR3 consists of 15 residues. For the CDR3, the DNA is TGTGCTAGTGGTTTGACAGTATTAAACACCGGGGAGCTGTTTTTT. Protein sequence: CASGLTVLNTGELFF. The variable domain in full, completed from reference TRBV12-5 and TRBJ2-2, reads DARVTQTPRHKVTEMGQEVTMRCQPILGHNTVFWYRQTMMQGLELLAYFRNRAPLDDSGMPKDRFSAEMPDATLATLKIQPSEPRDSAVYFCASGLTVLNTGELFFGEGSRLTVL.

J is TRBJ1-5 and V is TRBV28, with TRBD1 matching 8 bases. The CDR3 contains 13 residues. Germline assignment: CDR1 MDHEN and CDR2 SYDVKM. Germline trimming cut 8 bases from V and 11 bases from J; bases unmatched to any gene: 11. The CDR3, as DNA: TGTGCCAGCCGACAGGGGCGGTCGGGGGCCCAGCATTTT. Translation gives CASRQGRSGAQHF.

The chain links TRBV19 to TRBJ1-5, with TRBD1 matching 9 bases. The germline gives CDR1 LNHDA, CDR2 SQIVND (reference sequence). With V trimmed by 7 bases and J by 2 bases, 9 bases remained unmatched. The CDR3 has 16 amino acids. CDR3 sequence: CASTLGQGNGNQPQHF. CDR3 in DNA: TGTGCCAGTACCTTGGGACAGGGTAATGGCAATCAGCCCCAGCATTTT.

The rearrangement uses TRBV19 and TRBJ1-5, with 7 positions matching TRBD1. V lost 5 bases and J lost 6; bases outside the gene matches: 19. Per germline, CDR1 LNHDA and CDR2 SQIVND (reference sequence). This CDR3 comprises 18 residues. CDR3 region: CASSPQGYGRGVFQPQHF. The CDR3 DNA is TGTGCCAGTAGTCCACAGGGGTACGGGCGTGGGGTTTTTCAGCCCCAGCATTTT.

V and J are TRBV6-5 and TRBJ1-2, with D possibly being TRBD1 (6 bases). Germline CDR1 and CDR2: MNHEY and SVGAGI. V was pared by 5 bases and J by 5 bases, with 18 bases between. The CDR3 runs 15 residues. The CDR3, as DNA: TGTGCCAGCAGTACCGGAGGACAGCCTTATTATGGCTACACCTTC. Amino acid sequence: CASSTGGQPYYGYTF.

V usage is TRBV30 and J usage is TRBJ1-3; D unresolved. This CDR3 is 17 amino acids long. Germline V lookup: CDR1 GTSNPN, CDR2 SVGIG (reference sequence). Trimming pared 0 bases from V and 0 bases from J, leaving 15 bases between. CDR3 loop: CAWSVRDQYASGNTIYF. The DNA of the CDR3 is TGTGCCTGGAGTGTACGGGATCAGTACGCCTCTGGAAACACCATATATTTT.

The V and J genes are TRBV6-4 and TRBJ2-3, with 7 bases lining up with TRBD2. After removal of 0 bases from V and 5 bases from J, the junction contained 2 bases not matched to a gene. The CDR3 consists of 14 residues. CDR1 is MRHNA, CDR2 SNTAGT, per germline. The CDR3 sequence: CASSDSWGGDTQYF. CDR3 DNA: TGTGCCAGCAGTGACTCGTGGGGGGGAGATACGCAGTATTTT.

The chain links TRBV21-1 to TRBJ2-2; the D segment call TRBD2 is taken from the table without a DNA check. TRBV21-1 is a listed pseudogene. The CDR3 contains 15 residues. The CDR3 DNA reads as TGTGCCAGCAGCAAAGAAGGCGGGGACACCGGGGAGCTGTTTTTT. Residues: CASSKEGGDTGELFF.

J is TRBJ1-2 and V is TRBV2; 7 bases agree with TRBD1. Trimming removed 4 bases from V and 0 bases from J; junction bases left unmatched: 8. Germline values: CDR1 SNHLY, CDR2 FYNNEI. CDR3 length equals 16 residues. In DNA, the CDR3 is TGTGCCAGCAGTGTTACCAGGGGGGTCTCTAACTATGGCTACACCTTC. It is translated as CASSVTRGVSNYGYTF.

This chain uses TRBV25-1 with TRBJ1-2; D not certain. The CDR3 is 13 amino acids. Germline lookup yields CDR1 MGHDK and CDR2 SYGVNS. Between the trimmed V and J ends, which lost 6 bases and 4 bases, there was a span of 12 bases. The CDR3 bases are TGTGCCAGCAGCAATGCTGGGCTCTATGGCTACACCTTC. Encoded protein: CASSNAGLYGYTF.

The rearrangement joins TRBV5-1 to TRBJ2-1; 9 bases line up with TRBD2. The V segment lost 0 bases and the J segment 8 bases; nucleotides outside the gene matches: 3. The CDR3 runs to 14 residues. Germline V lookup: CDR1 SGHRS, CDR2 YFSETQ. CDR3: CASSLVLAGDEQFF. Written as DNA, the CDR3 is TGCGCCAGCAGCTTGGTACTAGCGGGTGATGAGCAGTTCTTC.

This chain uses TRBV19 with TRBJ1-6, with a possible D match to TRBD1 (5 bases). Trimming removed 1 base at V and 9 bases at J, with 7 bases between. The CDR3 runs to 13 residues. Germline CDR1 is LNHDA and CDR2 is SQIVND (reference sequence). The CDR3 sequence is CASSIGRASPLHF. The CDR3, as DNA: TGTGCCAGTAGTATAGGCAGGGCTTCACCCCTCCACTTT.